Here is one T cell receptor (beta chain) with its context. The target antigen is unknown. The data stem from a study of cytomegalovirus exposure and HLA in healthy donors. Both 60 Vbeta primers and 13 Jbeta primers went into the PCR. The repertoire was sequenced with immunoSEQ multiplex PCR; TCRdb's copy has only in-frame clones and lacks some. The sample carries almost 200,000 clones, around 80% recorded once. The CDR3 length is 15 residues. V was pared by 0 bases and J by 5 bases, with 13 bases between. The V gene's germline CDR1 is MNHNY and CDR2 SVGAGI (reference sequence). Study findings and constraints: The sole available immune exposure information was CMV serostatus. A likely sequencing artifact accounted for one observed cluster of highly shared sequence variants. The study put 150 to 200 TCR beta chains on its list as cytomegalovirus-associated.

This sequence originates from a woman aged 25 to 39 in good health and CMV-seropositive. Source material: PBMCs. The rearrangement joins TRBV6-6 to TRBJ1-1; D unresolved. The CDR3 region has the DNA TGTGCCAGCAGTTACTCGGGCGGGGTCCGGACTGAAGCTTTCTTT. Translation: CASSYSGGVRTEAFF.